Given below is one T cell receptor beta chain in context. Antigen specificity is unknown. This record comes from a study of graft-versus-host responses after intestinal transplantation. Germline V lookup: CDR1 LNHNV, CDR2 YYDKDF (reference sequence). Between the trimmed V and J ends, which lost 0 bases and 1 base, there was a span of 10 bases. This CDR3 spans 15 amino acids. Here immunoSEQ multiplex PCR was the method, and the copy in TCRdb shows in-frame clones only, minus some. The sample holds under 100,000 clones, approximately 78% seen once. The chain uses TRBV15 and TRBJ2-7; D is undetermined. The clonotype comes from a human donor who received an intestinal transplant. The sample consisted of unstimulated CD4+ T cells sorted from spleen or lymph node cells, taken before intestinal transplant. CDR3 protein: CATSREAVSSYEQYF. CDR3 nucleotides: TGTGCCACCAGCAGAGAGGCAGTATCGTCCTACGAGCAGTACTTC.